This T cell receptor beta chain was found in a study of cytomegalovirus exposure and HLA in healthy donors (dated by TCRdb to about 2017). As for the study more broadly: An earlier analysis of roughly 610 of the donors reported approximately 300 Gb of sequence data and around 110 million unique TCR beta sequences obtained from about 180 million T cells. Roughly 300 gigabases of sequencing data and roughly 80 million unique TCR sequences made up an early release that covered fewer than 650 HLA-typed donors. Among the roughly 400 genotyped donors, around 81% belonged to the genetic ancestry cluster associated with self-reported Caucasian donors. The aim of the study was to test whether cataloging public T cell receptors could identify signatures of past pathogen exposure. The T cell repertoires of 666 subjects were profiled by immunosequencing and related to cytomegalovirus serostatus. Along with the approximately 650-subject first cohort, a separate validation cohort of 120 different subjects was used. High-throughput TCR immunosequencing, statistical association of individual TCRs with disease status, and machine learning were combined to predict cytomegalovirus infection status. A later analysis re-analyzed previously published TCR beta repertoires from about 730 donors and added high-resolution HLA genotyping to study TCR occurrence patterns. Rather than drawing on any new phenotypic data, the later analysis identified candidate immune exposures from TCR beta sequences and the way those sequences occurred across donors. To decide whether each TCR beta V gene segment behaved as functional or pseudogenic, an earlier analysis of fewer than 750 of the donors relied on high-throughput TCR beta sequencing. Alongside the repertoire data, information on donor age, sex, ethnicity and CMV serostatus was compiled. Genome-wide SNP genotypes for about 65% of the 666 donors were used in a later genetic analysis, which treated that subset as a discovery cohort. All discovery cohort repertoires had been generated on a single sequencing platform. HLA typing included class I and class II loci at four-digit resolution. Typing coverage differed by locus: A, B, C, DRB1 and DQB1 were typed in about 620-630 donors, DQA1 in 522, DPA1 in nearly 610, and DPB1 in 400 to 480. A few DR-DQ haplotypes were treated as single units for association and clustering because of strong linkage in the cohort. On average, roughly 240,000 unique TCR beta nucleotide sequences were sequenced per donor among fewer than 500 genotyped donors of the cohort, with around 19% of those sequences being non-productive.

In total, 630 or so healthy bone marrow donors made up the cohort. All cohort members were sampled while nominally healthy, although unrecorded immune exposures were likely present. The donor was CMV seronegative and belonged to the group of around 350 seronegative cohort members. A peripheral blood sample was collected from each donor, and TCR beta sequencing was performed on peripheral blood mononuclear cells. The Qiagen DNeasy Blood Extraction Kit was used to extract genomic DNA from the blood cell samples. General findings and caveats noted by the study authors: An association between a missense DCLRE1C variant and V-gene and J-gene trimming of TCR beta chains was found in a later genetic analysis and replicated in an independent cohort. Linkage disequilibrium might explain the correlated functional status among segregating V segments, but an unknown experimental factor could not be excluded. Assigning TCR associations to individual alleles was difficult when HLA alleles, especially DR and DQ, strongly co-occurred. A further reported finding was that TCR beta sequences accurately predicted the HLA-A and HLA-B alleles for most subjects in the first cohort. According to a later analysis, parvovirus B19, influenza, CMV and Epstein-Barr virus appeared linked to several top co-occurrence clusters. In a later analysis, HLA-associated TCR beta chains were found to be more clonally expanded and to have lower generation probabilities than equally common non-associated chains. Sequencing depth was assumed to be roughly uniform across donors in the presence/absence analyses, though that assumption may not hold. Immune exposure information for the cohort was limited to CMV serostatus. According to a later genetic analysis, donors in an Asian-associated ancestry cluster had fewer N-insertions in productive TCRs than the approximately 710-donor mean. A later analysis associated about 16,000 TCR beta sequences with specific HLA alleles at a false discovery rate of 0.05. Because HLA typing was unavailable for some donors at each locus, only the typed subset was used in association tests. Across donors, most TCR sequences were observed very rarely, whereas some public TCRs were present in many individuals. In the study, some 160 TCR beta chains were listed as associated with cytomegalovirus. The authors suggested that the approach could potentially be extended to other disease states and immunological phenotypes. A group of highly shared sequence variants was considered likely to be a technical artifact of the sequencing pipeline. This cohort had only TCR beta chains sequenced, and the lack of alpha or paired-chain data limited which features could be detected. An earlier analysis of around 500 of the donors showed that most TCR beta V segments appeared in productive rearrangements either about 87% or about 30% of the time, which broadly matched IMGT annotations. In a later analysis, most CMV-associated TCR beta chains were found to appear HLA-restricted, with HLA associations seemingly driven largely by CMV exposure. A few of the identified cytomegalovirus-associated TCR beta chains were confirmed in vitro to be specific for cytomegalovirus antigens. The classifier was reported to diagnose cytomegalovirus status with high specificity and sensitivity in both the original and validation cohorts. In a later analysis, the rate of TCR association differed among HLA loci, with DRB1 alleles having the most associated TCRs and HLA-C alleles having the fewest. The earlier analysis of some 560 of the donors excluded 15 to 20 rarely observed V segments, including chromosome 9 orphons, because counts were too low.

In the case of this clone: No cognate antigen has been identified for it. Within one base of it there is no much larger clone, and no base qualities were kept.

Receptor libraries were prepared by the immunoSEQ multiplex PCR assay. A mixture of 60 forward primers for TCR Vbeta segments and 13 reverse primers for TCR Jbeta segments was used in the multiplex PCR. The CDR3 region of rearranged TCR beta genes was amplified from genomic DNA by a multiplex PCR assay. The Illumina HiSeq System was used to sequence the amplified TCR beta libraries as 87-base-pair reads. The original methods were these. A later analysis tallied approximately 87 million unique TCR beta chains across the 700 or so repertoires, and approximately 11 million of those chains were shared by two or more donors. A nearest-neighbor algorithm error-corrected the raw reads and collapsed the reads into unique sequences, merging closely related sequences to remove PCR and sequencing errors. To assign V, D and J gene segments, CDR3 sequences were aligned to IMGT reference sequences. For a sequence to be retained, a match of at least six nucleotides was required to both a V gene segment and a J gene segment. A rearrangement counted as productive if the CDR3 had no stop codons and remained in frame with V and J, and every other rearrangement counted as non-productive. CDR3 was defined according to IMGT convention as the region running from the second conserved V-encoded cysteine to the conserved J-encoded phenylalanine. The earlier analysis of fewer than 750 of the donors excluded sequences that lacked an unambiguous match to a single V gene segment. In an earlier analysis of a few hundred of the donors, V segments were called functional above 56.7% productive rearrangements and were called segregating when the between-donor standard deviation exceeded 5%. A statistical classification framework was developed to diagnose cytomegalovirus status using the catalog of TCR beta chain sequences. A later analysis assigned V and J genes by comparing TCR nucleotide sequences with IMGT/GENE-DB human TR gene sequences. In a later analysis, CDR3 sequences and most-parsimonious VDJ recombination scenarios were assigned using the TCRdist pipeline. In a later analysis, each TCR beta chain was defined by its CDR3 amino acid sequence together with its V-gene family, and reads without a unique V-gene family were excluded. A later analysis removed 550 to 650 highly shared, low-generation-probability nucleotide sequences to deal with suspected cross-contamination and a sequencing artifact. A later analysis calculated a clonal expansion index for each public chain from normalized within-repertoire ranks of inferred template counts. Generation probabilities in a later analysis came from a VDJ recombination model fitted to out-of-frame rearrangements, and those results were checked against IGoR. A later analysis scored TCR-TCR, TCR-HLA and TCR-CMV co-occurrence with hypergeometric tests, applying a repertoire-size bias correction to TCR pairs. A later analysis estimated false discovery rates by permuting HLA or CMV assignments 20 times. In a later analysis, co-occurring TCRs were grouped with DBSCAN, and TCRdist sequence similarity was added when clustering was performed within HLA-allele-positive subsets. Repertoires with fewer than 30,000 or more than 120,000 public chains were left out of co-occurrence clustering, as were about 5 repertoires with anomalous nucleotide sharing. The table was pulled from immuneACCESS by TCRdb, which kept in-frame rearrangements only. Such tables lose some clones; where checked, under half of the loss comes from unresolved V genes, and the rest has no known cause. V, J and clone size derive from that table, while D and trimming were established from the DNA sequence. Here the sample has 150,000 to 200,000 clones; 81% occur a single time. The ten largest make up 1.5% to 2% of the sample.

The sequenced material came from PBMCs. The source is a man aged 18 to 35 in good health and CMV-seronegative.

The CDR3 protein sequence reads: CASSQQVGGPGTDTQYF. Read as DNA, the sequence is TGCGCCAGCAGCCAACAGGTCGGGGGGCCAGGCACAGATACGCAGTATTTT. Recombination joined TRBV4-3 with TRBJ2-3; TRBD2 is a possible D gene, resting on 7 matching bases. CDR1 and CDR2 (LGHNA, YSLEER) derive from the germline V gene. V is shortened by 2 bases, J by 1 base, and the region joining them spans 16 bases. The CDR3 covers 17 residues, taking in both the cysteine and the phenylalanine. The sequence is cut down to CDR3 DNA, 51 bases in frame from base 1.